Each of the 2 T cell receptor beta chains below was sequenced from the same sample in a study of regulatory T cells in long-lasting Graves disease. Both iRepertoire HTBI primers and Arm-PCR of CDR3 regions were used to build the TCR beta libraries. TCRdb reprocessed the multiplex PCR reads with MiXCR, giving one entry per CDR3 protein. The sample gives around 320,000 distinct CDR3 sequences, 16% of which show up once; 25% to 30% is in the top ten. The time point here: newly diagnosed GD, antithyroid drugs for less than 3 months. PBMCs were the source of the RNA used for TCR sequencing. The same sample was also used in a study of T cells in Graves' hyperthyroidism and ophthalmopathy.

Sequencing was performed on peripheral blood mononuclear cells (PBMCs), taken at new diagnosis, from a patient treated with antithyroid drugs. These receptors all stem from a man aged 40-49 years with Graves disease.

This clonotype was recorded many times. This chain connects TRBV28 to TRBJ1-5; D unclear. The CDR3 covers 12 residues. Per germline, CDR1 MDHEN and CDR2 SYDVKM. Trimming took off 2 bases at V and 11 bases at J, with 10 bases between the two ends. The CDR3 here is CASSLRPPAQHF. CDR3 nucleotide sequence: TGTGCCAGCAGTTTACGACCTCCGGCCCAGCATTTT.

The chain joins TRBV20-1 to TRBJ1-2; D is ambiguous. Germline V gene data show CDR1 as DFQATT and CDR2 as SNEGSKA (reference sequence). Trimming removed 3 bases at V and 4 bases at J, with 15 bases between. This CDR3 has 14 amino acids. CDR3 residues: CSASIPDLFYGYTF. Written as DNA, the CDR3 is TGCAGTGCTAGTATCCCAGACCTCTTCTATGGCTACACCTTC.